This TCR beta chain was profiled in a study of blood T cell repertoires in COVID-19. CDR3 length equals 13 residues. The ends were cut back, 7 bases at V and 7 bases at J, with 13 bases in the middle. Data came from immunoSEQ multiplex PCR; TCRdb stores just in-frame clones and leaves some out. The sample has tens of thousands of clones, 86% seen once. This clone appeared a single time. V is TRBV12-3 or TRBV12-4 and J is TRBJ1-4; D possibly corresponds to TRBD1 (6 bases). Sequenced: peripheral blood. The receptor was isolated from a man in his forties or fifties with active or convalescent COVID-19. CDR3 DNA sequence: TGTGCCAGCACCCGGGGGGCGGTTGAAAAACTGTTTTTT. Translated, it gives CASTRGAVEKLFF.